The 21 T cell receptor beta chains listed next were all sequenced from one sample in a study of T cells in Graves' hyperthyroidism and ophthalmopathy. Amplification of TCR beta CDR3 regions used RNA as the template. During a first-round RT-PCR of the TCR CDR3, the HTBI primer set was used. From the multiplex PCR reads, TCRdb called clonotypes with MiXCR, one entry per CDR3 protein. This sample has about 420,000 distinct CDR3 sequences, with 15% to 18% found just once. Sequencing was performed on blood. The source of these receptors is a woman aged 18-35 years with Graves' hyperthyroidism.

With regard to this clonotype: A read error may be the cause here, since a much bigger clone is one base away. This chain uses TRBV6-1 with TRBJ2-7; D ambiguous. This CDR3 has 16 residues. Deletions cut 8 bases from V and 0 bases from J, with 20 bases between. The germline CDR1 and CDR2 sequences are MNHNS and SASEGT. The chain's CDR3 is CASGRLVASLSYEQYF. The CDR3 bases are TGTGCCAGCGGTCGGTTAGTGGCCTCCCTCTCCTACGAGCAGTACTTC.

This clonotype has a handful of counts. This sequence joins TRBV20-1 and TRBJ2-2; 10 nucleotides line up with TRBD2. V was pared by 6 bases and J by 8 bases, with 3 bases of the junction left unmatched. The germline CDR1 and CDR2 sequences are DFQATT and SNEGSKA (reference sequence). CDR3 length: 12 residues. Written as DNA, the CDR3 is TGCAGTGCCAGCGGGGGGGGGGGGGAGCTGTTTTTT. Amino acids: CSASGGGGELFF.

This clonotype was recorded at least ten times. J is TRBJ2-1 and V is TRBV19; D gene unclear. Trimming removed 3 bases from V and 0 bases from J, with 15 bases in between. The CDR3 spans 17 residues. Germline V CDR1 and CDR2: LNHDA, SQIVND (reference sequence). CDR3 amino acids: CASSMWQARSSYNEQFF. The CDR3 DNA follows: TGTGCCAGTAGTATGTGGCAGGCAAGGTCCTCCTACAATGAGCAGTTCTTC.

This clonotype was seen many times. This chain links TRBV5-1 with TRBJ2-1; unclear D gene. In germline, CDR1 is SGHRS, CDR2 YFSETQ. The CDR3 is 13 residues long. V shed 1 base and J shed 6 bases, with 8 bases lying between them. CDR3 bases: TGCGCCAGCAGCTTGATCCCCTCCAATGAGCAGTTCTTC. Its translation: CASSLIPSNEQFF. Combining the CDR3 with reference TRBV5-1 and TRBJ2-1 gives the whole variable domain KAGVTQTPRYLIKTRGQQVTLSCSPISGHRSVSWYQQTPGQGLQFLFEYFSETQRNKGNFPGRFSGRQFSNSRSEMNVSTLELGDSALYLCASSLIPSNEQFFGPGTRLTVL.

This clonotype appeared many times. The CDR3 loop reads CASSPRTTDNQPQHF. CDR3 coding DNA: TGCGCCAGCAGCCCCCGGACAACGGACAATCAGCCCCAGCATTTT. The V call is TRBV4-1, the J call TRBJ1-5, with D possibly TRBD1 on 5 matching bases. V dropped 4 bases and J dropped 3 bases, with 13 bases sitting between them. This CDR3 contains 15 residues. Germline V gives CDR1 MGHRA, CDR2 YSYEKL.

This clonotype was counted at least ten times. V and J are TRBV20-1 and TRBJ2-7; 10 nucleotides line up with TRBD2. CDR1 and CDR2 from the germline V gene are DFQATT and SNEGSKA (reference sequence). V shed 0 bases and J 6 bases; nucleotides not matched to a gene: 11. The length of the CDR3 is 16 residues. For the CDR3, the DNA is TGCAGTGCTAGAGAGCCAGCGGGGGGGCCTGTATCCGAGCAGTACTTC. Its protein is CSAREPAGGPVSEQYF.

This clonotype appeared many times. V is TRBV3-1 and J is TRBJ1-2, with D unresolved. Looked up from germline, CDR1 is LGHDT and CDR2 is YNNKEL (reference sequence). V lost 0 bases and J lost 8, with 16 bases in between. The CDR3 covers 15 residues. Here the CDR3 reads CASSQEGRRINGYTF. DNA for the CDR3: TGTGCCAGCAGCCAAGAAGGCAGGAGGATAAACGGCTACACCTTC.

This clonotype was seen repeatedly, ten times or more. The CDR3 region has the DNA TGTGCCAGCAGCTGGGGACTATGGAGCGAGCAGTACTTC. Its translation: CASSWGLWSEQYF. The V call is TRBV5-8, the J call TRBJ2-7; 7 nucleotides agree with TRBD2. Germline CDR1 SGHTS, CDR2 YDEGEE. This CDR3 spans 13 amino acids. V shed 3 bases, J shed 6 bases, and the junction held 6 bases outside the gene matches.

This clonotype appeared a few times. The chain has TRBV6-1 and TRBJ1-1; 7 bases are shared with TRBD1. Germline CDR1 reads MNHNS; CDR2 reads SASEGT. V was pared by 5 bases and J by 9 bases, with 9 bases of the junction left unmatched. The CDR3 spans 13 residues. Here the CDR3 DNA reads TGTGCCAGCAGTCTCCGGGACAGCACCAAAGCTTTCTTT. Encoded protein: CASSLRDSTKAFF.

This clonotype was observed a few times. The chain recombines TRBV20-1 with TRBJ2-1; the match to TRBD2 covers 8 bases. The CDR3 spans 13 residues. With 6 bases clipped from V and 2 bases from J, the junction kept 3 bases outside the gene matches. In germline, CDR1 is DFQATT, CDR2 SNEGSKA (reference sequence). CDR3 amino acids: CSAVAGTYNEQFF. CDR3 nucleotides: TGCAGTGCCGTAGCGGGAACCTACAATGAGCAGTTCTTC.

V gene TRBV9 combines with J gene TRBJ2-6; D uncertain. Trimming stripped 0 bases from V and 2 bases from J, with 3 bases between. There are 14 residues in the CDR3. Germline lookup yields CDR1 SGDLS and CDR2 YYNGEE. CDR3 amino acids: CASSVGPGANVLTF. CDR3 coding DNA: TGTGCCAGCAGCGTAGGTCCTGGGGCCAACGTCCTGACTTTC.

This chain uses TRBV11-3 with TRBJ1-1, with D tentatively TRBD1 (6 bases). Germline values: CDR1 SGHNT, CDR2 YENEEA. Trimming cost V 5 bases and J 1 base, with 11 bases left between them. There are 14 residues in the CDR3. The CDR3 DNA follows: TGTGCCAGCAGCCACCCGGGACAGAACACTGAAGCTTTCTTT. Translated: CASSHPGQNTEAFF.

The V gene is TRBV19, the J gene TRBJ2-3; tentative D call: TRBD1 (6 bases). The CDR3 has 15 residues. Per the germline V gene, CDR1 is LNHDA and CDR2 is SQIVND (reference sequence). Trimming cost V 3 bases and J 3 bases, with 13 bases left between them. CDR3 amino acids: CASSISGQPTDTQYF. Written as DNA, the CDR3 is TGTGCCAGTAGTATCTCGGGACAACCTACAGATACGCAGTATTTT.

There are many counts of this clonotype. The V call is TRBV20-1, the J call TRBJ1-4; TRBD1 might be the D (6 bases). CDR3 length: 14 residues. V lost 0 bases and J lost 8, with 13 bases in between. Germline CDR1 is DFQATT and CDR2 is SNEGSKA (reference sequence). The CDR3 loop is CSAREVRGQEKLFF. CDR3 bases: TGCAGTGCTAGAGAGGTTAGGGGACAAGAAAAACTGTTTTTT.

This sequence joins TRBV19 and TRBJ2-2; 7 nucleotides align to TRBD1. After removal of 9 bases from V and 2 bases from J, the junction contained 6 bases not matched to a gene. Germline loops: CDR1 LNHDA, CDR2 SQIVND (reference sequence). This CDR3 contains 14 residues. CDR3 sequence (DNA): TGTGCCAGCACCGCAGGGGGTAACACCGGGGAGCTGTTTTTT. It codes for CASTAGGNTGELFF.

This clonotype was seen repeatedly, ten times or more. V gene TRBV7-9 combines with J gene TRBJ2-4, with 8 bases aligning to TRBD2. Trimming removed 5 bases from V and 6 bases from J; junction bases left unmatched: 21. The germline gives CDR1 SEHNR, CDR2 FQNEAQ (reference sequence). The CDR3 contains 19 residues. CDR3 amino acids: CASSGLISGNARRGNIQYF. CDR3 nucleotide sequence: TGTGCCAGCAGCGGACTAATTAGCGGGAACGCGAGGAGGGGAAACATTCAGTACTTC.

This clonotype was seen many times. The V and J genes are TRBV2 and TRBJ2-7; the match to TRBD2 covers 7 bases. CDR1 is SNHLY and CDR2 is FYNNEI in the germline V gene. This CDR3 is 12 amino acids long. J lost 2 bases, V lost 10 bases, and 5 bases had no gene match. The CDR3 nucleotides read TGTGCCATACGACTAGCCACCTACGAGCAGTACTTC. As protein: CAIRLATYEQYF.

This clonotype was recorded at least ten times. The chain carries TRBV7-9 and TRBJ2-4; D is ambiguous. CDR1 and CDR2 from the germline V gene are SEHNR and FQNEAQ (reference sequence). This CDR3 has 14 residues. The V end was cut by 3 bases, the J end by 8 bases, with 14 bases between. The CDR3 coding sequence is TGTGCCAGCAGCTTGGGCCACCACGGAGACATTCAGTACTTC. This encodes CASSLGHHGDIQYF.

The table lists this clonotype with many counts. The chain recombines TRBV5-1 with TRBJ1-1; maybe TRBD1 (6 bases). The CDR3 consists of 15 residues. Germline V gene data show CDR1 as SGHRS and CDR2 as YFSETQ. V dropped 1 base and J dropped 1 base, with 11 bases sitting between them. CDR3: CASSLQGRGNTEAFF. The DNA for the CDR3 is TGCGCCAGCAGCTTGCAGGGGAGGGGGAACACTGAAGCTTTCTTT.

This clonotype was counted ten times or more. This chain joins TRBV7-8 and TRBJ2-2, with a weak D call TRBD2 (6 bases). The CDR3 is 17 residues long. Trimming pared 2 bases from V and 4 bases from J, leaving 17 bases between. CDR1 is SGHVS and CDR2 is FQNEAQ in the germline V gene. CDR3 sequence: CASSLQYAGRGTGELFF. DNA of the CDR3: TGTGCCAGCAGCTTACAATATGCGGGACGGGGCACCGGGGAGCTGTTTTTT.

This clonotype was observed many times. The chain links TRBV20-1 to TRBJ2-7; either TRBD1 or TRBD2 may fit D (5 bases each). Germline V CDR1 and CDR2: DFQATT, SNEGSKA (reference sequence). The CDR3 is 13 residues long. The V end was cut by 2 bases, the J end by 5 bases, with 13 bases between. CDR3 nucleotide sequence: TGCAGTGCTAGAACCGGGGCGAACGACGAGCAGTACTTC. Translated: CSARTGANDEQYF.